Given below is one T cell receptor beta chain in context. The CDR3 runs to 13 residues. CDR1 and CDR2 (germline): SGHRS, YFSETQ. V was cut by 4 bases and J by 2 bases, with 9 bases left in between. The repertoire was sequenced with immunoSEQ multiplex PCR; TCRdb's copy has only in-frame clones and lacks some. The sample has fewer than 85,000 clones, about nine tenths seen once. The data belong to a study of OX40 agonist ivuxolimab in advanced cancers. The V call is TRBV5-1, the J call TRBJ1-2; no definite D call. The source material was CD4+ or CD8+ T cells sorted from blood, sampled in a trial of the OX40 agonist ivuxolimab. This sequence originates from an adult with an advanced solid tumor such as melanoma, head and neck, liver or kidney cancer. The CDR3: CASSLTKNYGYTF. In DNA form, the CDR3 reads TGCGCCAGCAGCCTAACCAAGAACTATGGCTACACCTTC.